A selection of T cell receptor beta chains follows, all from one sample in a study of cytomegalovirus exposure and HLA in healthy donors. The protocol was immunoSEQ multiplex PCR, while the TCRdb copy is restricted to in-frame clones and leaves out a portion. The sample has some 150,000 clones, about 72% seen once. The specimen sequenced was PBMCs. These receptors all come from a human donor in good health. Each CDR3 is given with its conserved first and last residue. A D gene is named only where the DNA matches it firmly. The size entry is marked missing in some rows and otherwise reads once, few, many or a size class.

CASSVEDRLTDTQYF,TGCGCCAGCAGCGTAGAGGACAGGTTAACAGATACGCAGTATTTT,TRBD1,TRBJ2-3,.,TRBV5-1
CASSPRGATTDTQYF,TGTGCCAGCAGCCCGCGGGGGGCGACTACAGATACGCAGTATTTT,TRBD2,TRBJ2-3,.,TRBV11-1
CASSLGLAGGYNEQFF,TGCGCCAGCAGCTTGGGGCTAGCGGGAGGCTACAATGAGCAGTTCTTC,TRBD2,TRBJ2-1,.,TRBV5-1
CASSLGRGDSEKLFF,TGCGCCAGCAGCTTGGGCAGGGGTGATAGTGAAAAACTGTTTTTT,.,TRBJ1-4,few,TRBV5-1
CASSMGQGAYEQYF,TGTGCCAGTAGTATGGGACAGGGGGCCTACGAGCAGTACTTC,TRBD1,TRBJ2-7,.,TRBV19
CASSFYTGADYGYTF,TGTGCCAGCAGCTTCTACACAGGGGCTGACTATGGCTACACCTTC,TRBD1,TRBJ1-2,few,TRBV5-8
CASSFTGRNTEAFF,TGTGCCAGCAGCTTCACAGGACGGAACACTGAAGCTTTCTTT,.,TRBJ1-1,.,TRBV5-4
CASSSVTGGTDTQYF,TGTGCCAGCAGCTCCGTCACAGGAGGCACAGATACGCAGTATTTT,.,TRBJ2-3,.,TRBV7-9
CASSYVQGAGEKLFF,TGTGCCAGCAGTTACGTGCAGGGGGCTGGTGAAAAACTGTTTTTT,TRBD1,TRBJ1-4,.,TRBV6-5
CASSVVGSTDTQYF,TGTGCCAGCAGCGTCGTGGGCAGCACAGATACGCAGTATTTT,.,TRBJ2-3,few,TRBV9
CASSYGTLGEIRPQHF,TGTGCCAGCAGTTACGGAACCCTAGGGGAAATCAGGCCCCAGCATTTT,.,TRBJ1-5,.,TRBV6-6
CASSPTGQGSSYEQYF,TGCGCCAGCAGCCCAACCGGACAGGGGTCCTCCTACGAGCAGTACTTC,TRBD1,TRBJ2-7,.,TRBV5-1
CAWSASDRGPSPLHF,TGTGCCTGGAGTGCCTCGGACAGGGGCCCATCACCCCTCCACTTT,TRBD1,TRBJ1-6,.,TRBV30
CASRSPGTEAFF,TGTGCCAGTAGATCGCCAGGTACTGAAGCTTTCTTT,.,TRBJ1-1,.,TRBV19
CASSPSWWQVQNTEAFF,TGTGCCAGCAGCCCTAGCTGGTGGCAGGTCCAGAACACTGAAGCTTTCTTT,.,TRBJ1-1,.,TRBV11-2
CASRQDPGLAFPGELFF,TGTGCCAGCAGGCAAGATCCGGGACTAGCTTTTCCCGGGGAGCTGTTTTTT,TRBD2,TRBJ2-2,.,TRBV11-2
CASSLDRGTGGYEQYF,TGCGCCAGCAGCTTGGATAGGGGGACAGGGGGCTACGAGCAGTACTTC,TRBD1,TRBJ2-7,few,TRBV5-1
CASDRPETQYF,TGTGCCAGCGACAGGCCCGAGACCCAGTACTTC,.,TRBJ2-5,.,TRBV2
CASGAGTRTDTQYF,TGTGCCAGCGGGGCCGGGACTAGGACAGATACGCAGTATTTT,TRBD2,TRBJ2-3,.,TRBV28
CSAKQRTRGEQYF,TGCAGCGCCAAACAGAGAACAAGGGGCGAGCAGTACTTC,.,TRBJ2-7,.,TRBV29-1
CASRDPSGGGNEQFF,TGTGCCAGCAGGGACCCTAGCGGGGGGGGCAATGAGCAGTTCTTC,TRBD2,TRBJ2-1,.,TRBV6-5
CASSLERGNSPLHF,TGCGCCAGCAGCTTGGAAAGGGGGAATTCACCCCTCCACTTT,.,TRBJ1-6,.,TRBV5-1
CASGFGRGGYQPQHF,TGTGCTAGTGGTTTCGGACGGGGGGGATATCAGCCCCAGCATTTT,.,TRBJ1-5,.,TRBV12-5
CASSSRTDSGNTIYF,TGTGCCAGCAGCTCCCGGACAGACTCTGGAAACACCATATATTTT,.,TRBJ1-3,.,TRBV9
CASSAGDDEQFF,TGTGCCAGCAGTGCGGGGGACGATGAGCAGTTCTTC,.,TRBJ2-1,.,TRBV6-4
CASSFDTQLGVVYF,TGTGCCAGCAGCTTCGATACCCAGTTAGGGGTGGTGTACTTC,.,TRBJ2-5,.,TRBV5-6
CASSHWTGEQPQHF,TGCGCCAGCAGCCATTGGACAGGGGAACAGCCCCAGCATTTT,TRBD1,TRBJ1-5,.,TRBV4-1
CAISGAEGQETQYF,TGTGCCATCAGTGGGGCCGAGGGACAAGAGACCCAGTACTTC,.,TRBJ2-5,.,TRBV10-3
CASSLLGQNQETQYF,TGTGCCAGCAGTTTACTTGGACAGAACCAAGAGACCCAGTACTTC,.,TRBJ2-5,.,TRBV28
CATSGVPGNTIYF,TGTGCCACCTCAGGGGTCCCAGGAAACACCATATATTTT,.,TRBJ1-3,.,TRBV19
CASSIGDRVREQYF,TGTGCCAGTAGTATAGGGGACAGGGTTCGCGAGCAGTACTTC,TRBD1,TRBJ2-7,few,TRBV19
CASSPGTNANTGELFF,TGTGCCAGCAGCCCGGGGACTAACGCGAACACCGGGGAGCTGTTTTTT,TRBD2,TRBJ2-2,.,TRBV11-3
CASNPGQLYSNQPQHF,TGTGCCAGTAACCCGGGACAGCTATATAGCAATCAGCCCCAGCATTTT,TRBD1,TRBJ1-5,.,TRBV19
CASSARDRGTNEQFF,TGTGCCAGCAGCGCCCGGGACAGGGGGACCAATGAGCAGTTCTTC,TRBD1,TRBJ2-1,.,TRBV5-4
CASSVSGQSNNEQFF,TGTGCCAGCAGCGTATCTGGACAGTCGAACAATGAGCAGTTCTTC,.,TRBJ2-1,once,TRBV9
CASSQDQAGGDEQFF,TGCGCCAGCAGCCAAGATCAGGCAGGGGGCGATGAGCAGTTCTTC,TRBD1,TRBJ2-1,once,TRBV4-1
CASSYGTGANTIYF,TGCGCCAGCAGTTACGGGACAGGGGCCAACACCATATATTTT,TRBD1,TRBJ1-3,.,TRBV5-1
CASSISASGYTETQYF,TGTGCCAGTAGTATATCGGCTAGCGGGTATACGGAGACCCAGTACTTC,TRBD2,TRBJ2-5,.,TRBV19
CASSSLSGAGSTDTQYF,TGTGCCAGCAGCTCCCTCTCTGGAGCGGGTAGCACAGATACGCAGTATTTT,.,TRBJ2-3,once,TRBV5-6
CASSPAGGYEKLFF,TGCGCCAGCAGCCCGGCCGGAGGATATGAAAAACTGTTTTTT,.,TRBJ1-4,.,TRBV5-1
CASTSSLVVNEQFF,TGTGCCAGCACGTCCTCTTTAGTGGTTAATGAGCAGTTCTTC,.,TRBJ2-1,.,TRBV6-1
CASNGSRGCSYEQYF,TGTGCCAGCAATGGGTCTCGGGGGTGCTCCTACGAGCAGTACTTC,.,TRBJ2-7,.,TRBV6-4
CATSRPPGDSYEQYF,TGTGCCACCAGCAGACCCCCGGGAGACTCCTACGAGCAGTACTTC,.,TRBJ2-7,.,TRBV15
CASSPLGLAPGGNTIYF,TGTGCCAGCTCACCACTCGGACTGGCCCCGGGGGGAAACACCATATATTTT,.,TRBJ1-3,once,TRBV18
CAWSLPSTSRAGELFF,TGTGCCTGGAGTCTTCCATCGACTAGCCGGGCCGGGGAGCTGTTTTTT,TRBD2,TRBJ2-2,.,TRBV30
CASSEGTGRNSPLHF,TGTGCCAGCAGTGAAGGGACAGGGCGCAATTCACCCCTCCACTTT,TRBD1,TRBJ1-6,.,TRBV6-1
CASSLPGTYEQYF,TGTGCCAGCAGCTTACCGGGGACCTACGAGCAGTACTTC,.,TRBJ2-7,.,TRBV7-9
CASANGGSYEQYF,TGTGCCAGTGCCAACGGGGGGTCCTACGAGCAGTACTTC,TRBD2,TRBJ2-7,.,TRBV19